Shown below are 24 T cell receptor beta chains from a single sample sequenced in a study of blood T cells in healthy people across ages. Sample-barcoded 5' priming and a J-beta primer mix drove a second PCR of roughly 6 to 12 cycles. MiXCR, run by TCRdb on the 5' RACE reads, gives a single entry per CDR3 protein. Here the sample spans under 700,000 distinct CDR3 sequences, 24% being singletons. Another study also made use of these data, one on T cells of mothers and their children.

The sample taken for sequencing was blood. These receptors were obtained from a boy aged 5 to 17 in good health.

This clonotype was counted only a few times. The CDR3 nucleotides are TGCGCCAGCAGCCAAGATTTGGCAGGGTCGGGTAATGAAAAACTGTTTTTT. Protein product: CASSQDLAGSGNEKLFF. The rearrangement joins TRBV4-1 to TRBJ1-4, with D tentatively TRBD1 (5 bases). Germline CDR1 MGHRA, CDR2 YSYEKL. This CDR3 is 17 amino acids long. Trimming pared 0 bases from V and 4 bases from J, leaving 15 bases between.

The rearrangement joins TRBV5-6 to TRBJ2-7; possible D gene TRBD2, 6 bases. V was shortened by 0 bases and J by 5 bases, with 12 bases between the two germline ends. This CDR3 is built from 14 residues. The germline V gene encodes CDR1 SGHDT and CDR2 YYEEEE. The CDR3 loop reads CASSLVGGVDEQYF. The CDR3, as DNA: TGTGCCAGCAGCTTGGTCGGAGGGGTTGACGAGCAGTACTTC. Full variable domain (outside the CDR3, taken from reference TRBV5-6 and TRBJ2-7): DAGVTQSPTHLIKTRGQQVTLRCSPKSGHDTVSWYQQALGQGPQFIFQYYEEEERQRGNFPDRFSGHQFPNYSSELNVNALLLGDSALYLCASSLVGGVDEQYFGPGTRLTVT.

The chain is built from TRBV7-2 and TRBJ1-5; possible D gene TRBD1, 5 bases. The germline V and J ends were trimmed by 4 bases and 5 bases, with 9 bases remaining between them. Germline CDR1 and CDR2: SGHTA and FQGNSA. This CDR3 is built from 13 residues. CDR3 in DNA: TGTGCCAGCAGCTCATGGGACTATCAGCCCCAGCATTTT. Translating gives CASSSWDYQPQHF.

This chain uses TRBV7-2 with TRBJ2-6, with 7 bases aligning to TRBD1. Germline CDR1 is SGHTA and CDR2 is FQGNSA. V lost 6 bases, J lost 0 bases, and 2 bases stayed unmatched. This CDR3 has 15 amino acids. Here the CDR3 DNA reads TGTGCCAGCAGACGACAGGGCTCTGGGGCCAACGTCCTGACTTTC. Residues: CASRRQGSGANVLTF.

The chain combines TRBV7-2 with TRBJ2-5; TRBD1 matches at 10 bases. TRBJ2-7 matches the DNA end more closely, so the J call is doubtful. The CDR3 contains 18 residues. Germline V CDR1 and CDR2: SGHTA, FQGNSA. DNA of the CDR3: TGTGCCAGCAGCTTCAGGACCCCGGGACAGGGGACAAGATACGAGCAGTACTTC. Protein product: CASSFRTPGQGTRYEQYF.

This clonotype was found a few times. The chain carries TRBV7-2 and TRBJ2-5; TRBD2 aligns across 9 bases. The CDR3 spans 17 residues. Germline trimming cut 2 bases from V and 3 bases from J; bases unmatched to any gene: 10. Per the germline V gene, CDR1 is SGHTA and CDR2 is FQGNSA. This chain's CDR3 is CASSLMGRGGTKETQYF. The CDR3 nucleotides read TGTGCCAGCAGCTTAATGGGGCGGGGGGGCACTAAAGAGACCCAGTACTTC.

The rearrangement uses TRBV28 and TRBJ2-5, with 10 bases lining up with TRBD1. Gene TRBJ2-7 matches the end of the DNA better, so the J call may be wrong. Per the germline V gene, CDR1 is MDHEN and CDR2 is SYDVKM. This CDR3 is 14 amino acids long. The CDR3 is CATLNRDRGYEQYF. The CDR3, as DNA: TGTGCCACCCTCAACCGGGACAGGGGTTACGAGCAGTACTTC.

This clonotype was seen more than once but under ten times. The rearrangement links TRBV7-9 to TRBJ2-1; a possible D gene is TRBD2 (5 bases). Trimming pared 8 bases from V and 2 bases from J, leaving 10 bases between. CDR3 length: 13 residues. CDR1 is SEHNR and CDR2 is FQNEAQ in the germline V gene (reference sequence). The CDR3 bases are TGTGCCAGCGGCCCGACTACCTACAATGAGCAGTTCTTC. Protein: CASGPTTYNEQFF.

In its sample, this clonotype was seen a few times. This sequence joins TRBV7-9 and TRBJ1-3, with TRBD1 matching over 9 bases. Germline lookup yields CDR1 SEHNR and CDR2 FQNEAQ (reference sequence). With 5 bases clipped from V and 4 bases from J, the junction kept 6 bases outside the gene matches. The CDR3 is 15 amino acids. This chain's CDR3 is CASSIGTGPGNTIYF. DNA of the CDR3: TGTGCCAGCAGCATCGGGACAGGGCCCGGAAACACCATATATTTT.

The rearrangement joins TRBV7-2 to TRBJ2-1; D may be TRBD2 (5 bases). The ends were cut back, 1 base at V and 2 bases at J, with 9 bases in the middle. Germline lookup yields CDR1 SGHTA and CDR2 FQGNSA. CDR3 length: 15 amino acids. In DNA, the CDR3 is TGTGCCAGCAGCTTAGGATACGGGACCTACAATGAGCAGTTCTTC. Translation: CASSLGYGTYNEQFF.

This clonotype was recorded a few times. The chain couples TRBV7-2 to TRBJ2-7, with 13 bases fitting TRBD2. The junction had 6 bases not matched to a gene; V was cut back by 3 bases and J by 4 bases. This CDR3 is 16 amino acids long. Germline V lookup: CDR1 SGHTA, CDR2 FQGNSA. The CDR3 sequence is CASSLGTSGRGYEQYF. For the CDR3, the DNA is TGTGCCAGCAGCTTGGGCACTAGCGGGAGGGGATACGAGCAGTACTTC.

J is TRBJ2-1 and V is TRBV4-1, with a tentative D call TRBD1 (6 bases). The CDR3 consists of 17 residues. V lost 0 bases and J lost 2, with 14 bases in between. CDR1 is MGHRA, CDR2 YSYEKL, per germline. CDR3 residues: CASSQDPGRGAYNEQFF. The CDR3 DNA sequence: TGCGCCAGCAGCCAAGATCCCGGCAGGGGTGCCTACAATGAGCAGTTCTTC.

This clonotype was seen a handful of times. This CDR3 reads CASSQAPDTIYF. The CDR3 DNA is TGCGCCAGCAGCCAAGCACCGGACACCATATATTTT. The chain recombines TRBV4-1 with TRBJ1-3; D is uncertain. There are 12 residues in the CDR3. CDR1 is MGHRA, CDR2 YSYEKL, per germline. Trimming removed 1 base from V and 8 bases from J, with 6 bases in between.

The chain joins TRBV25-1 to TRBJ1-6; 7 bases are a match to TRBD1. The V gene's germline CDR1 is MGHDK and CDR2 SYGVNS. The CDR3 length is 14 residues. Trimming at V came to 6 bases and at J to 7 bases, leaving 6 bases not matched to a gene. CDR3 nucleotide sequence: TGTGCCAGCAGGCGGGACAGCTGGAATTCACCCCTCCACTTT. It specifies CASRRDSWNSPLHF. Full variable domain (remainder filled in from reference TRBV25-1 and TRBJ1-6): EADIYQTPRYLVIGTGKKITLECSQTMGHDKMYWYQQDPGMELHLIHYSYGVNSTEKGDLSSESTVSRIRTEHFPLTLESARPSHTSQYLCASRRDSWNSPLHFGNGTRLTVT.

The rearrangement uses TRBV13 and TRBJ2-5, with D tentatively TRBD2 (5 bases). Germline V gene sequence: CDR1 PRHDT, CDR2 FYEKMQ (reference sequence). Trimming stripped 2 bases from V and 4 bases from J, with 8 bases between. This CDR3 has 13 amino acids. CDR3 DNA: TGTGCCAGCAGCTTAACCGGGATAGAGACCCAGTACTTC. Translated: CASSLTGIETQYF.

The chain employs TRBV6-6 and TRBJ1-6; D uncertain. From germline, CDR1 is MNHNY and CDR2 SVGAGI (reference sequence). Trimming removed 5 bases from V and 10 bases from J, with 15 bases in between. The CDR3 consists of 14 residues. CDR3 loop: CASSNWQMGSPLHF. The CDR3 DNA sequence: TGTGCCAGCAGTAATTGGCAGATGGGATCACCCCTCCACTTT.

This clonotype was recorded a few times. The gene calls are TRBV13 and TRBJ1-5; D is possibly TRBD1 (6 bases). The V end lost 3 bases, the J end lost 2 bases, and 11 bases lay between the germline ends. This CDR3 is built from 15 residues. The germline V gene has CDR1 PRHDT and CDR2 FYEKMQ (reference sequence). The CDR3 DNA follows: TGTGCCAGCAGCTTGGGGGGGCACGGCAATCAGCCCCAGCATTTT. Amino acids: CASSLGGHGNQPQHF.

This chain uses TRBV6-2 or TRBV6-3 with TRBJ2-3; TRBD2 matches 10 bases. The ends lost 2 bases at V and 6 bases at J; junction bases unmatched: 8. CDR1 is MNHEY and CDR2 is SVGEGT in the germline V gene. This CDR3 is built from 16 residues. CDR3 residues: CASSYKAGGSTDTQYF. CDR3 in DNA: TGTGCCAGCAGTTACAAAGCGGGAGGGTCAACCGATACGCAGTATTTT.

The gene calls are TRBV14 and TRBJ1-1; tentative D call: TRBD1 (5 bases). Deletions cut 7 bases from V and 2 bases from J, with 17 bases between. The germline gives CDR1 SGHDN, CDR2 FVKESK. This CDR3 region has 15 residues. As DNA, the CDR3 is TGTGCCAGCATGCGGGGACGGAGGTACAACACTGAAGCTTTCTTT. This translates into CASMRGRRYNTEAFF.

This clonotype was picked up a small number of times. The chain uses TRBV5-4 and TRBJ2-5; 8 bases align to TRBD1. With 5 bases clipped from V and 6 bases from J, the junction kept 6 bases outside the gene matches. The CDR3 has 13 residues. The germline V gene encodes CDR1 SGHNT and CDR2 YYREEE (reference sequence). The CDR3 loop is CASRFGTGKTQYF. CDR3 DNA: TGTGCCAGCAGATTTGGGACAGGCAAGACCCAGTACTTC.

The CDR3 loop is CAISGGDRLYYGYTF. The CDR3 DNA is TGTGCCATCAGTGGTGGGGACAGGTTATACTATGGCTACACCTTC. The chain links TRBV10-3 to TRBJ1-2; TRBD1 matches 8 bases. Germline trimming cut 4 bases from V and 3 bases from J; bases unmatched to any gene: 7. In germline, CDR1 is ENHRY, CDR2 SYGVKD. The length of the CDR3 is 15 residues.

This clonotype appeared a few times. The CDR3 spells CAISEHQETQYF. For the CDR3, the DNA is TGTGCCATCAGTGAGCACCAAGAGACCCAGTACTTC. The V and J genes are TRBV10-3 and TRBJ2-5, with no clear D. Germline V gene lookup returns CDR1 ENHRY and CDR2 SYGVKD. This CDR3 spans 12 amino acids. V lost 2 bases and J lost 0, with 1 base in between.

The chain employs TRBV28 and TRBJ1-4; D is uncertain. Trimming took off 8 bases at V and 5 bases at J, with 12 bases between the two ends. The CDR3 has 13 residues. CDR1 MDHEN and CDR2 SYDVKM come from the germline V gene. The CDR3 protein is CASVRGANEKLFF. The CDR3 nucleotides are TGTGCCAGCGTACGGGGAGCGAATGAAAAACTGTTTTTT. Full variable domain (outside the CDR3, taken from reference TRBV28 and TRBJ1-4): DVKVTQSSRYLVKRTGEKVFLECVQDMDHENMFWYRQDPGLGLRLIYFSYDVKMKEKGDIPEGYSVSREKKERFSLILESASTNQTSMYLCASVRGANEKLFFGSGTQLSVL.

The chain has TRBV5-1 and TRBJ2-2; D remains unclear. V was clipped by 0 bases and J by 4 bases, with 10 bases between them. CDR1 is SGHRS and CDR2 is YFSETQ in the germline V gene. This CDR3 has 15 residues. CDR3 protein: CASSLVSDGTGELFF. CDR3 bases: TGCGCCAGCAGCTTGGTTTCCGACGGCACCGGGGAGCTGTTTTTT.